This T cell receptor (beta chain) was observed in a study of T cells after yellow fever vaccination. Only a few counts were recorded for this clonotype. The antigen is undetermined. A single record per CDR3 protein comes from TCRdb applying MiXCR to the 5' RACE reads. Found here are around 600,000 distinct CDR3 sequences, 10% to 15% of them singletons; the top ten hold 14% to 15%. Notes on the study in general: Clones from primary vaccination mostly reappeared after the booster (around 96% CD4, approximately 86% CD8).

The material was PBMCs, obtained on the day of the yellow fever booster vaccination. This clonotype originated in a man aged 25-45 years who received the YFV17D yellow fever vaccine.

The DNA for the CDR3 is TGTGCCACCGGGCCGAACGGACTGAAGAATGAAAAACTGTTTTTT. This gives the protein CATGPNGLKNEKLFF. The rearrangement links TRBV19 to TRBJ1-4; no clear D gene. CDR1 and CDR2 from the germline V gene are LNHDA and SQIVND (reference sequence). The CDR3 runs to 15 residues. V was shortened by 10 bases and J by 5 bases, with 20 bases between the two germline ends.